The TCR beta chain described here comes from a study of T cell responses to AZD1222 COVID-19 vaccine. Study as a whole: Some second doses came at about 4 weeks and others at about 12 weeks; these were pooled.

Overall study results and limits: It was only a handful of AZD1222 recipients who were seropositive at baseline. Regions left unmutated in variants are reportedly the target of nearly half of spike-specific TCRs.

Turning to this clone: Its target is not known.

The CDR3 consists of 19 residues. V trimming: 1 base; J trimming: 2 bases; junction bases outside the gene matches: 14. Germline V gene lookup returns CDR1 LNHNV and CDR2 YYDKDF (reference sequence). The data were produced by immunoSEQ multiplex PCR, yet TCRdb's version contains in-frame clones alone and is incomplete. In the table there are some 83,000 clones, approximately 85% of which are singletons. The chain combines TRBV15 with TRBJ2-3, with TRBD2 matching 8 bases. Sequenced here: peripheral blood, sampled on day 0 of AZD1222 vaccination. The receptor was isolated from an adult in good health. The CDR3 loop is CATSRAGAQGLGATDTQYF. CDR3 coding DNA: TGTGCCACCAGCAGAGCCGGGGCTCAGGGACTAGGGGCCACAGATACGCAGTATTTT.